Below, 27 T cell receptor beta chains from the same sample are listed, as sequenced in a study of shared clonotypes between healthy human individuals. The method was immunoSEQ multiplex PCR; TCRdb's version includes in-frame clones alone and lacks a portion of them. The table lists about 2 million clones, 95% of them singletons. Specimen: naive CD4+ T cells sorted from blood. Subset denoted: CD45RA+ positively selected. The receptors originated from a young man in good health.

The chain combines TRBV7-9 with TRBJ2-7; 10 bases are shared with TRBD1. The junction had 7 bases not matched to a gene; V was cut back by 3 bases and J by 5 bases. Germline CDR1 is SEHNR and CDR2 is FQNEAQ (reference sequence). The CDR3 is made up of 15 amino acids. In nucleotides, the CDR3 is TGTGCCAGCAGCTTGCGGGACAGGGGTTACGACGAGCAGTACTTC. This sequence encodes CASSLRDRGYDEQYF.

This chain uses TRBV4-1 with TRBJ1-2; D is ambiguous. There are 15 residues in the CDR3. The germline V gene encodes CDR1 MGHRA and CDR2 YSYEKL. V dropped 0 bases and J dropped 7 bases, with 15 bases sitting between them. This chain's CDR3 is CASSQETTLNGGYTF. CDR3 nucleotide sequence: TGCGCCAGCAGCCAAGAAACCACCCTAAATGGTGGCTACACCTTC.

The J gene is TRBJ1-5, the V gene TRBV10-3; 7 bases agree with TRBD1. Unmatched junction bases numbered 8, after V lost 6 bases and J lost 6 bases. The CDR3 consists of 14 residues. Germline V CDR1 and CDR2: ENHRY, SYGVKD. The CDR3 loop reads CAIRGSQGSQPQHF. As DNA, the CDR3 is TGTGCCATCAGGGGGTCACAGGGGAGTCAGCCCCAGCATTTT.

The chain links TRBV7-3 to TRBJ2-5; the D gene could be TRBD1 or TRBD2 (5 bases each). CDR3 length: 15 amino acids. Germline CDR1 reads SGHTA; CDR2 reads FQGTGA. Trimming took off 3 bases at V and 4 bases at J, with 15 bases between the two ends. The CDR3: CASSFSGTPLETQYF. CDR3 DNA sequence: TGTGCCAGCAGCTTCTCCGGGACGCCTCTAGAGACCCAGTACTTC.

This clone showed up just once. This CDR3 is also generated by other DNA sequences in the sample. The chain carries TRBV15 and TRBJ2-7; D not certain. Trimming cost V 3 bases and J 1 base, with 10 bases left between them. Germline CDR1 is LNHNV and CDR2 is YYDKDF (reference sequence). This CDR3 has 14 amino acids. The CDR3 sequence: CATSSGGSSYEQYF. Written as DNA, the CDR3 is TGTGCCACCAGCAGTGGTGGGTCTTCCTACGAGCAGTACTTC.

CDR3 protein: CASSLAFASGELFF. CDR3 in DNA: TGTGCCAGCAGCTTGGCCTTTGCTTCCGGGGAGCTGTTTTTT. The chain carries TRBV5-6 and TRBJ2-2, with no clear D. V was cut by 0 bases and J by 6 bases, with 9 bases left in between. Germline values: CDR1 SGHDT, CDR2 YYEEEE. The CDR3 loop spans 14 amino acids.

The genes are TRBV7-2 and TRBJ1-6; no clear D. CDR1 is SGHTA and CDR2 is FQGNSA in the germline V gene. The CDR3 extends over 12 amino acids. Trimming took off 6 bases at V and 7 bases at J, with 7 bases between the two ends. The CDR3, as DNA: TGTGCCAGCAGTTCGGTGAATTCACCCCTCCACTTT. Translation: CASSSVNSPLHF.

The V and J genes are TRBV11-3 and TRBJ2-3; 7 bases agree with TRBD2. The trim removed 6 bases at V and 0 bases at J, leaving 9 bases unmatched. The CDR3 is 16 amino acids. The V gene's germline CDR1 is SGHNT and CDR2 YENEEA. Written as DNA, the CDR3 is TGTGCCAGCAGTCCCCGGAGCGGGGCTAGCACAGATACGCAGTATTTT. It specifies CASSPRSGASTDTQYF.

CDR3 nucleotide sequence: TGCGCCAGCAGCTTGGGGGAAGCAAGGGTAGCCTCCAAAAACATTCAGTACTTC. Translating it yields CASSLGEARVASKNIQYF. V usage is TRBV5-1 and J usage is TRBJ2-4; D remains unclear. Trimming removed 0 bases at V and 2 bases at J, with 18 bases between. Germline V lookup: CDR1 SGHRS, CDR2 YFSETQ. The CDR3 runs to 18 residues.

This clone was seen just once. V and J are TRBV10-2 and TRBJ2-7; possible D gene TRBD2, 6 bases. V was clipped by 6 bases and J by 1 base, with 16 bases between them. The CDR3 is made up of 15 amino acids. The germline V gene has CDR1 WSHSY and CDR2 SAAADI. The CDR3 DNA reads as TGCGCCAGCAGGATAAATCGGGACTGGTCCTACGAGCAGTACTTC. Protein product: CASRINRDWSYEQYF.

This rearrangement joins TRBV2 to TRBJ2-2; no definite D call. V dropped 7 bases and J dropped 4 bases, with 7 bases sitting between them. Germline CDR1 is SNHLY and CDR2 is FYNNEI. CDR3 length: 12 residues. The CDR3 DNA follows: TGTGCCAGCACCCTGGGCACCGGGGAGCTGTTTTTT. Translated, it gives CASTLGTGELFF.

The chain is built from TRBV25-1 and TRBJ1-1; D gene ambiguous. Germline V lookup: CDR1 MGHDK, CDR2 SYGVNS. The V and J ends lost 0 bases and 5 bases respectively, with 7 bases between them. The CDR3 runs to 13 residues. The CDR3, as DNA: TGTGCCAGCAGTGAATACCCGGGGACTGAAGCTTTCTTT. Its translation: CASSEYPGTEAFF.

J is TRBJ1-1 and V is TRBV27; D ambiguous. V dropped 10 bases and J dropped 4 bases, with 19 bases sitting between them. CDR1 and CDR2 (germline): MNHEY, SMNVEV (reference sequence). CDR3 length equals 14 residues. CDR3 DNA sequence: TGTGCCACCCCCCCTTCGGAGCGTGCCACTGAAGCTTTCTTT. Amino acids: CATPPSERATEAFF.

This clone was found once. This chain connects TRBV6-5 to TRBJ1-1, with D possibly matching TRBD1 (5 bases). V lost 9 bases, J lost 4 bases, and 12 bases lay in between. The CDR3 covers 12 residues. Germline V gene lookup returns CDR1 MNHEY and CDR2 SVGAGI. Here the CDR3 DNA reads TGTGCCAGTGCCCGGGGGGGCACTGAAGCTTTCTTT. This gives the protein CASARGGTEAFF.

The CDR3 reads CASSQPDRVSYNEQFF. In DNA form, the CDR3 reads TGCGCCAGCAGCCAACCGGACAGGGTTTCCTACAATGAGCAGTTCTTC. The chain combines TRBV4-1 with TRBJ2-1; 8 nucleotides agree with TRBD1. The CDR3 spans 16 residues. Germline CDR1 reads MGHRA; CDR2 reads YSYEKL. Losses at the gene ends were 2 bases for V and 1 base for J; bases not matched to a gene: 4.

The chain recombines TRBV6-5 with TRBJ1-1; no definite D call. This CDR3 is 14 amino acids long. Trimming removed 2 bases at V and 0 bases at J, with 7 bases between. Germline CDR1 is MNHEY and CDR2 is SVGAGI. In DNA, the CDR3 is TGTGCCAGCAGTTACAAAACACTGAACACTGAAGCTTTCTTT. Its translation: CASSYKTLNTEAFF.

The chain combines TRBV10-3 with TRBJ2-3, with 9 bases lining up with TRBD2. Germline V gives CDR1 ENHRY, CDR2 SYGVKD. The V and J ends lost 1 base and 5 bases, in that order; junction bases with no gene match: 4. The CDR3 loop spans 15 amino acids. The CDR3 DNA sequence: TGTGCCATCAGTGAGTGGCGGGGGGGACAAGATACGCAGTATTTT. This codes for CAISEWRGGQDTQYF.

The CDR3 sequence is CASSQEGGPGLYNSPLHF. The DNA for the CDR3 is TGCGCCAGCAGCCAAGAAGGAGGGCCAGGTCTCTATAATTCACCCCTCCACTTT. The V gene is TRBV4-1, the J gene TRBJ1-6; D unresolved. Trimming took off 0 bases at V and 3 bases at J, with 15 bases between the two ends. The V gene's germline CDR1 is MGHRA and CDR2 YSYEKL. The CDR3 loop spans 18 amino acids.

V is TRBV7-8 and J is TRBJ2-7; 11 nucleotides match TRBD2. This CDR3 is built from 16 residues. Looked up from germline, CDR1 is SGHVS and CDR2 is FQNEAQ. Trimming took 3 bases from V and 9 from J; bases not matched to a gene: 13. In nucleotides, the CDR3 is TGTGCCAGCAGCTTCGGGGGGACTAGCGGATTGTGGGTGCAGTACTTC. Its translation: CASSFGGTSGLWVQYF.

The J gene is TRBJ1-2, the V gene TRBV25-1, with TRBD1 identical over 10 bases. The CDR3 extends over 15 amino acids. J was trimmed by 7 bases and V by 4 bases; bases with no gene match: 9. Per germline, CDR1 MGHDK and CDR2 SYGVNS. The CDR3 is CASSGPGTGVPGYTF. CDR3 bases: TGTGCCAGCAGTGGCCCCGGGACAGGGGTTCCTGGCTACACCTTC.

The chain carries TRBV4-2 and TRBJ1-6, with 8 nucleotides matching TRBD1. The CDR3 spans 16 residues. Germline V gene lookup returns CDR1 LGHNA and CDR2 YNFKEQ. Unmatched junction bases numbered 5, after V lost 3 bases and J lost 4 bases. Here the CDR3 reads CASSQGGQAYNSPLHF. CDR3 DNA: TGTGCCAGCAGCCAGGGGGGACAGGCATATAATTCACCCCTCCACTTT.

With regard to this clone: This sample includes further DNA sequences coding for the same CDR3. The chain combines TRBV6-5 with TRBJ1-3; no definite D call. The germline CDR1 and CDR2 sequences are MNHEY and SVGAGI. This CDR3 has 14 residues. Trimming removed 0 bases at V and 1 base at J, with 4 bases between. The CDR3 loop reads CASSYSVSGNTIYF. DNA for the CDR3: TGTGCCAGCAGTTACTCGGTTTCTGGAAACACCATATATTTT.

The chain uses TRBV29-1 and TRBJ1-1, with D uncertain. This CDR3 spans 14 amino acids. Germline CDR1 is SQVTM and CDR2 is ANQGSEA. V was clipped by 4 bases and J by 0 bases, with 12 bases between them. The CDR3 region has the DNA TGCAGCGTTGGCAATCAGCCGTTGAACACTGAAGCTTTCTTT. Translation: CSVGNQPLNTEAFF.

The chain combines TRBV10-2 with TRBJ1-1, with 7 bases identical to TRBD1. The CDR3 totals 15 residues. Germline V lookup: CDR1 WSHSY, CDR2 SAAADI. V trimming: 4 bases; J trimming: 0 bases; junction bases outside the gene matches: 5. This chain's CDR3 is CASSGKQGLNTEAFF. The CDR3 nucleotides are TGCGCCAGCAGTGGGAAACAGGGGCTGAACACTGAAGCTTTCTTT.

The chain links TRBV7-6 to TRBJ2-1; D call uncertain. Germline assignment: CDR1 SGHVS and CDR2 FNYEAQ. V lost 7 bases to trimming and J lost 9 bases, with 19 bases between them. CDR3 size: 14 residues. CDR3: CASTPTFEPGEQFF. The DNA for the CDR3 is TGTGCCAGCACTCCGACTTTCGAGCCCGGTGAGCAGTTCTTC.

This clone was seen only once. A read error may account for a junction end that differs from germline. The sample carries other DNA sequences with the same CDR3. CDR3 residues: CASSPGTGRTDTQYF. The CDR3 DNA reads as TGTGCTAGCAGCCCCGGGACAGGGAGGACAGATACGCAGTATTTT. The V gene is TRBV7-7, the J gene TRBJ2-3; 9 bases line up with TRBD1. This CDR3 is built from 15 residues. Per the germline V gene, CDR1 is SSHAT and CDR2 is FNYEAQ (reference sequence).

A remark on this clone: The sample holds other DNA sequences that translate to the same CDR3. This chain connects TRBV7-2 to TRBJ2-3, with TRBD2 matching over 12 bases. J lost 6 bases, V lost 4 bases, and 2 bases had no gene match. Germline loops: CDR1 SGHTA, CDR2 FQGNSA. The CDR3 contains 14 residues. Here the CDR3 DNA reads TGTGCCAGCAGCTCCGGACTAGCGGGGGATACGCAGTATTTT. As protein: CASSSGLAGDTQYF.